These 27 T cell receptor beta chains were sequenced from one sample in a study of T cell repertoires in cytomegalovirus infection. One entry per CDR3 protein results from TCRdb running MiXCR on the reads. The sample contains fewer than 850,000 distinct CDR3 sequences, approximately 32% of which appear only once. Antigens of these TCRs are unknown. Here the sequenced sample was cultured CD8+ T cells from PBMCs, taken from culture after CMV antigen stimulation. All receptors derive from a human donor in good health (CMV status not recorded). Some clones in this sample may be carry-over from other donors' samples.

There are a few counts of this clonotype. The DNA of the CDR3 is TGTGCCAGCAGTTTGTGGGGACAGGGGGCCGGGGAGCTGTTTTTT. It codes for CASSLWGQGAGELFF. The V call is TRBV27, the J call TRBJ2-2; TRBD1 aligns across 11 bases. The trim removed 3 bases at V and 6 bases at J, leaving 3 bases unmatched. In germline, CDR1 is MNHEY, CDR2 SMNVEV (reference sequence). The CDR3 has 15 amino acids.

The sample holds a few counts of this clonotype. The rearrangement uses TRBV9 and TRBJ2-3; 11 bases are a match to TRBD2. The CDR3 extends over 19 amino acids. The V gene end was trimmed by 0 bases and the J gene end by 4 bases; junction bases not matched to a gene: 13. Germline CDR1 and CDR2: SGDLS and YYNGEE. CDR3 sequence (DNA): TGTGCCAGCAGCGTAGCCCCCGACAGGGGACTAGCGGTGGCAGATACGCAGTATTTT. It encodes CASSVAPDRGLAVADTQYF.

This clonotype occurred a few times. This CDR3 is CASSYMGQGELFF. The CDR3 DNA reads as TGTGCCAGCAGTTACATGGGACAGGGGGAGCTGTTTTTT. This sequence joins TRBV6-5 and TRBJ2-2; the match to TRBD1 covers 7 bases. The V and J ends lost 2 bases and 8 bases, in that order; junction bases with no gene match: 2. In germline, CDR1 is MNHEY, CDR2 SVGAGI. CDR3 size: 13 residues.

This clonotype came up many times. This chain connects TRBV12-3 or TRBV12-4 to TRBJ2-3; D might be TRBD2 (6 bases). This CDR3 is 16 amino acids long. The V gene lost 4 bases and the J gene lost 2 bases, with 16 bases spanning the gap. The CDR3 is CASSSRGTSPTDTQYF. CDR3 sequence (DNA): TGTGCCAGCAGTTCCAGAGGGACTTCCCCCACAGATACGCAGTATTTT.

This clonotype came up a few times. The chain joins TRBV12-3 or TRBV12-4 to TRBJ2-7, with D possibly matching TRBD1 (5 bases). V lost 6 bases and J lost 3, with 15 bases in between. The CDR3 is made up of 14 amino acids. The CDR3 reads CASSLRGRGYEQYF. The DNA of the CDR3 is TGTGCCAGCAGCCTAAGGGGCAGAGGCTACGAGCAGTACTTC.

The chain joins TRBV4-1 to TRBJ2-1; TRBD2 matches at 10 bases. The ends lost 4 bases at V and 3 bases at J; junction bases unmatched: 6. This CDR3 comprises 16 residues. The germline gives CDR1 MGHRA, CDR2 YSYEKL. The CDR3 DNA sequence: TGCGCCAGCAGCCCACAAGGGACTAGCGACTACAATGAGCAGTTCTTC. Residues: CASSPQGTSDYNEQFF.

The chain combines TRBV5-4 with TRBJ2-1; TRBD1 is a possible D gene (5 bases). CDR1 and CDR2 from the germline V gene are SGHNT and YYREEE (reference sequence). The CDR3 spans 14 residues. V lost 4 bases and J 6 bases, leaving 14 bases between the germline ends. CDR3 sequence: CASSDSLNFNEQFF. The CDR3 bases are TGTGCCAGCAGCGACAGCTTAAACTTCAATGAGCAGTTCTTC. Variable domain in full (rest from reference TRBV5-4 and TRBJ2-1): ETGVTQSPTHLIKTRGQQVTLRCSSQSGHNTVSWYQQALGQGPQFIFQYYREEENGRGNFPPRFSGLQFPNYSSELNVNALELDDSALYLCASSDSLNFNEQFFGPGTRLTVL.

Only a few counts were recorded for this clonotype. V is TRBV9 and J is TRBJ1-2, with 7 bases matching TRBD1. V lost 4 bases, J lost 3 bases, and 9 bases stayed unmatched. Germline V gives CDR1 SGDLS, CDR2 YYNGEE. The CDR3 has 15 residues. CDR3 sequence: CASSPPGTVDYGYTF. CDR3 in DNA: TGTGCCAGCAGCCCCCCCGGGACAGTCGACTATGGCTACACCTTC. The complete variable domain, with remaining parts taken from reference TRBV9 and TRBJ1-2, reads DSGVTQTPKHLITATGQRVTLRCSPRSGDLSVYWYQQSLDQGLQFLIQYYNGEERAKGNILERFSAQQFPDLHSELNLSSLELGDSALYFCASSPPGTVDYGYTFGSGTRLTVV.

This clonotype was seen a single time. This chain joins TRBV12-3 or TRBV12-4 and TRBJ1-4; D perhaps matches TRBD1 (5 bases). The length of the CDR3 is 14 residues. Between the trimmed V and J ends, which lost 3 bases and 6 bases, there was a span of 11 bases. The CDR3 sequence is CASSFDSLHEKLFF. CDR3 in DNA: TGTGCCAGCAGTTTCGACAGCCTCCATGAAAAACTGTTTTTT.

CDR3 residues: CASSLGLQPLHF. Written as DNA, the CDR3 is TGTGCCAGCAGTTTGGGACTTCAACCCCTCCACTTT. The chain has TRBV12-3 or TRBV12-4 and TRBJ1-6, with a tentative D call TRBD1 (5 bases). Trimming stripped 3 bases from V and 12 bases from J, with 9 bases between. The CDR3 spans 12 residues.

The V call is TRBV7-9, the J call TRBJ2-3; D is undetermined. Trimming left V 5 bases short and J 4 bases short, with 16 bases between. Looked up from germline, CDR1 is SEHNR and CDR2 is FQNEAQ (reference sequence). The CDR3 length is 15 residues. The CDR3 sequence: CASSLAQINADTQYF. The CDR3 nucleotides read TGTGCCAGCAGCCTTGCCCAGATTAACGCAGATACGCAGTATTTT.

This clonotype was counted ten times or more. This chain uses TRBV7-6 with TRBJ1-1; no clear D gene. V lost 2 bases and J 6 bases, leaving 13 bases between the germline ends. Germline V CDR1 and CDR2: SGHVS, FNYEAQ. The CDR3 extends over 14 amino acids. CDR3 amino acids: CASSLNWGTAEAFF. CDR3 nucleotide sequence: TGTGCCAGCAGCTTAAATTGGGGTACCGCTGAAGCTTTCTTT.

In its sample, this clonotype was seen a few times. This rearrangement joins TRBV12-3 or TRBV12-4 to TRBJ2-3, with D possibly matching TRBD2 (6 bases). The CDR3 runs 15 residues. The V end lost 5 bases, the J end lost 4 bases, and 16 bases lay between the germline ends. The CDR3 protein is CASSPRGYVPDTQYF. The DNA of the CDR3 is TGTGCCAGCAGTCCCCGGGGGTACGTCCCAGATACGCAGTATTTT.

The CDR3 region has the DNA TGTGCCAGCAGTTGGGACGGGACGAACACTGAAGCTTTCTTT. Its translation is CASSWDGTNTEAFF. The J gene is TRBJ1-1, the V gene TRBV27, with a weak D call TRBD1 (5 bases). Trimming left V 4 bases short and J 1 base short, with 10 bases between. This CDR3 has 14 residues. The germline gives CDR1 MNHEY, CDR2 SMNVEV (reference sequence).

The V gene is TRBV27, the J gene TRBJ1-5; TRBD1 matches at 9 bases. This CDR3 region has 13 residues. CDR1 and CDR2 (germline): MNHEY, SMNVEV (reference sequence). The J segment lost 6 bases and the V segment lost 8 bases, leaving 5 bases of the junction unmatched. This chain's CDR3 is CASADRGGQPQHF. CDR3 bases: TGTGCCAGCGCCGACAGGGGGGGTCAGCCCCAGCATTTT.

At least ten counts were recorded for this clonotype. V gene TRBV7-8 combines with J gene TRBJ1-1; D remains ambiguous. V was cut by 5 bases and J by 0 bases, with 13 bases left in between. CDR1 and CDR2 (germline): SGHVS, FQNEAQ. The CDR3 totals 15 residues. CDR3 DNA sequence: TGTGCCAGCAGCCCAGATAGCACAATGAACACTGAAGCTTTCTTT. It yields the protein CASSPDSTMNTEAFF.

J is TRBJ2-1 and V is TRBV19; TRBD1 aligns across 12 bases. With V trimmed by 8 bases and J by 10 bases, 6 bases remained unmatched. The CDR3 extends over 13 amino acids. Germline V gene sequence: CDR1 LNHDA, CDR2 SQIVND (reference sequence). The CDR3 is CASGTGGAGEQFF. As DNA, the CDR3 is TGTGCCAGTGGGACAGGGGGCGCGGGGGAGCAGTTCTTC.

V usage is TRBV29-1 and J usage is TRBJ2-7; no firm D call. The CDR3 is 13 amino acids. Looked up from germline, CDR1 is SQVTM and CDR2 is ANQGSEA. Between the trimmed V and J ends, which lost 4 bases and 0 bases, there was a span of 10 bases. The CDR3: CSVGQESSYEQYV. For the CDR3, the DNA is TGCAGCGTTGGGCAGGAGAGCTCCTACGAGCAGTACGTC.

With regard to this clonotype: This may stem from a read error, because a much larger clone lies one nucleotide away. The CDR3 DNA reads TGTGCCAGCAGCCCGCACTACGAGCAGTACGTC. Translating gives CASSPHYEQYV. The rearrangement joins TRBV9 to TRBJ2-7, with unresolved D. The CDR3 totals 11 residues. V lost 4 bases to trimming and J lost 3 bases, with 5 bases between them. Looked up from germline, CDR1 is SGDLS and CDR2 is YYNGEE.

The table lists this clonotype with a few counts. V gene TRBV7-9 combines with J gene TRBJ1-3; no clear D gene. The CDR3 has 14 amino acids. Trimming took off 1 base at V and 2 bases at J, with 6 bases between the two ends. Germline CDR1 SEHNR, CDR2 FQNEAQ (reference sequence). The CDR3 is CASSLVQPGNTIYF. The DNA of the CDR3 is TGTGCCAGCAGCTTAGTCCAGCCTGGAAACACCATATATTTT.

The chain links TRBV5-1 to TRBJ2-6; TRBD2 aligns across 8 bases. The CDR3 loop spans 20 amino acids. CDR1 is SGHRS and CDR2 is YFSETQ in the germline V gene. Trimming took 0 bases from V and 0 from J; bases not matched to a gene: 11. The CDR3 DNA reads as TGCGCCAGCAGCTTGGATGGACTAGCCTACCCTAGCTCTGGGGCCAACGTCCTGACTTTC. Residues: CASSLDGLAYPSSGANVLTF.

This clonotype occurred a few times. The chain couples TRBV6-1 to TRBJ1-1; D not resolved. CDR1 and CDR2 from the germline V gene are MNHNS and SASEGT. V was clipped by 7 bases and J by 5 bases, with 14 bases between them. CDR3 length: 13 residues. CDR3: CASKSGTGTEAFF. The CDR3 DNA is TGTGCCAGCAAATCCGGTACGGGAACTGAAGCTTTCTTT.

The rearrangement links TRBV15 to TRBJ2-7, with 8 bases identical to TRBD1. J lost 4 bases, V lost 4 bases, and 6 bases had no gene match. CDR1 and CDR2 (germline): LNHNV, YYDKDF (reference sequence). The CDR3 consists of 14 residues. In DNA form, the CDR3 reads TGTGCCACCAGCATAGGGACAGGAGTTTACGAGCAGTACTTC. Amino acids: CATSIGTGVYEQYF.

This clonotype was seen only a few times. The chain carries TRBV6-6 and TRBJ1-1, with D hard to call. V shed 2 bases and J shed 5 bases, with 12 bases lying between them. The CDR3 runs 14 residues. The germline V gene encodes CDR1 MNHNY and CDR2 SVGAGI (reference sequence). The CDR3 coding sequence is TGTGCCAGCAGTTACGCAGGAGTGGGGACTGAAGCTTTCTTT. It specifies CASSYAGVGTEAFF.

The table lists this clonotype with a count of one. One base away lies a much larger clone, so this may be a sequencing read error. The chain carries TRBV7-6 and TRBJ2-1; 7 positions agree with TRBD2. The DNA matches TRBJ2-7 better at its end, which makes the J call doubtful. CDR1 and CDR2 (germline): SGHVS, FNYEAQ. The CDR3 runs to 15 residues. The DNA for the CDR3 is TGTGCCAGCACCGGGGTGGGGGGGACCTACAATGAGCAGTACTTC. Protein product: CASTGVGGTYNEQYF.

This clonotype was observed a handful of times. The genes are TRBV7-9 and TRBJ1-2, with D maybe TRBD1 (6 bases). Germline V gene data show CDR1 as SEHNR and CDR2 as FQNEAQ (reference sequence). CDR3 length: 15 amino acids. The V gene lost 4 bases and the J gene lost 0 bases, with 12 bases spanning the gap. CDR3 DNA: TGTGCCAGCAGCTCAACAGGGTCCCCTAACTATGGCTACACCTTC. Protein sequence: CASSSTGSPNYGYTF.

The chain employs TRBV4-3 and TRBJ2-2, with TRBD1 as a possible D gene (5 bases). The germline gives CDR1 LGHNA, CDR2 YSLEER. The germline V and J ends were trimmed by 2 bases and 4 bases, with 11 bases remaining between them. The CDR3 totals 15 residues. CDR3 protein: CASSQRFRGTGELFF. Written as DNA, the CDR3 is TGCGCCAGCAGCCAACGGTTTAGGGGCACCGGGGAGCTGTTTTTT.